The clone carrying this T cell receptor (beta chain) was counted only a few times. Its antigen is still unknown. In the PCR, 60 Vbeta and 13 Jbeta primers were used. Repertoires were generated with immunoSEQ multiplex PCR, while TCRdb's copy carries only in-frame clones and drops some. The data show roughly 71,000 clones, with 65% to 70% seen just once and approximately 21% held by the top ten. Despite likely unrecorded immune exposures, the donors were nominally healthy at the time of sampling. This sample was included in a study of cytomegalovirus exposure and HLA in healthy donors. As for the study in general: In terms of ancestry, the Caucasian-associated cluster contained roughly 81% of the approximately 400 genotyped donors.

The CDR3 has 16 residues. In germline, CDR1 is KGHSH, CDR2 LQKENI. V lost 6 bases to trimming and J lost 5 bases; unmatched junction nucleotides: 11. Study results and limitations: Some TCR beta chains (about 170 of them) were listed as cytomegalovirus-associated. In a later analysis, across HLA loci, associated TCR counts were highest for DRB1, lowest for HLA-C.

Material for sequencing was PBMCs. The chain employs TRBV18 and TRBJ1-5, with 9 bases matching TRBD1. This TCR derives from a man aged 35-49 years in good health and CMV-seropositive. CDR3: CASSPRNRGLDQPQHF. CDR3 DNA: TGTGCCAGCTCCCCTCGGAACAGGGGGCTGGATCAGCCCCAGCATTTT.